This TCR beta chain was retrieved from a study of PD-1 blockade in classical Hodgkin lymphoma. The assay was immunoSEQ multiplex PCR, and TCRdb's table has in-frame clones only and misses some. Altogether 100,000 or so clones are present, less than 95% being singletons, with the ten largest covering 2.9%. Time point specified: cycle 4 day 1 (C4D1), after six to seven weeks of nivolumab. All the patients suffered relapse after autologous stem cell transplantation, and brentuximab vedotin exposure differed. Points on this clone: Its matching antigen is unknown.

Study conclusions and caveats: By C4D1, CD4+ diversity increased significantly, especially in complete responders. Whoever responded completely had baseline diversity much like that seen in newly diagnosed patients. Relative to healthy donors, newly diagnosed patients reportedly had lower baseline TCR diversity, which was reported as lower still in relapsed/refractory patients.

Trimming at V came to 2 bases and at J to 5 bases, leaving 6 bases not matched to a gene. The V gene's germline CDR1 is SGHNT and CDR2 YYREEE (reference sequence). This CDR3 comprises 14 residues. The rearrangement uses TRBV5-4 and TRBJ2-7; 8 bases are a match to TRBD1. This TCR derives from a human donor with classical Hodgkin lymphoma. The sample here was peripheral blood mononuclear cells (PBMCs), taken before the fourth cycle of nivolumab. Here the CDR3 DNA reads TGTGCCAGCAGCTTCGGACAGGGTGGGAACGAGCAGTACTTC. It is translated as CASSFGQGGNEQYF.